These 24 T cell receptor beta chains share one sample of origin, sequenced in a study of identifying expanded T cells in peripheral blood. Using immunoSEQ multiplex PCR, the repertoire was profiled, and TCRdb retains in-frame clones only, with some absent. The table shows tens of thousands of clones, with approximately 90% occurring only once. The sample taken for sequencing was blood. Receptors originate from a person aged 18 to 70 in good health.

The chain combines TRBV12-2 with TRBJ2-7; the table's D gene call, TRBD2, was not cross checked with the DNA. TRBV12-2 is designated a pseudogene. The CDR3 runs 17 residues. CDR3 sequence reads: CASRCGGGGSVAPEQYF. The CDR3 nucleotides are TGTGCAAGTCGCTGCGGGGGAGGGGGAAGCGTAGCTCCCGAGCAGTACTTC.

This sequence joins TRBV6-5 and TRBJ1-6; a weak D match, TRBD1 (5 bases). The CDR3 sequence is 15 residues long. Germline V gives CDR1 MNHEY, CDR2 SVGAGI. V dropped 2 bases and J dropped 5 bases, with 10 bases sitting between them. The CDR3 coding sequence is TGTGCCAGCAGTTACGGCAGGGTCAATAATTCACCCCTCCACTTT. Protein product: CASSYGRVNNSPLHF.

This clone came up once. The chain is built from TRBV19 and TRBJ2-1; the match to TRBD2 covers 7 bases. J was trimmed by 0 bases and V by 9 bases; bases with no gene match: 5. The germline CDR1 and CDR2 sequences are LNHDA and SQIVND (reference sequence). The CDR3 covers 14 residues. CDR3 sequence reads: CASRDYFSYNEQFF. CDR3 bases: TGTGCCAGCAGGGACTATTTCTCCTACAATGAGCAGTTCTTC.

The gene calls are TRBV28 and TRBJ1-5; D unresolved. The germline V gene encodes CDR1 MDHEN and CDR2 SYDVKM. The CDR3 is 14 amino acids. V was shortened by 1 base and J by 7 bases, with 11 bases between the two germline ends. The CDR3 is CASSLYLEGQPQHF. The CDR3 DNA reads as TGTGCCAGCAGTTTATATCTTGAGGGCCAGCCCCAGCATTTT.

The chain employs TRBV28 and TRBJ2-5; TRBD1 aligns across 9 bases. V shed 7 bases, J shed 7 bases, and the junction held 16 bases outside the gene matches. The germline V gene has CDR1 MDHEN and CDR2 SYDVKM. The CDR3 length is 16 residues. Here the CDR3 reads CASNNLKTGGFGTQYF. The CDR3 bases are TGTGCCAGCAACAACCTGAAGACAGGGGGTTTTGGGACCCAGTACTTC.

The V call is TRBV11-2, the J call TRBJ1-2, with D uncertain. This CDR3 is built from 16 residues. The germline V and J ends were trimmed by 5 bases and 0 bases, with 16 bases remaining between them. CDR1 and CDR2 from the germline V gene are SGHAT and FQNNGV. In DNA form, the CDR3 reads TGTGCCAGCAGCCCTATGGGAAACCTTCCTAACTATGGCTACACCTTC. Its translation: CASSPMGNLPNYGYTF.

The chain carries TRBV7-2 and TRBJ2-3; possibly TRBD2 for D (5 bases). CDR3 size: 14 residues. V was pared by 1 base and J by 3 bases, with 8 bases between. CDR1 and CDR2 (germline): SGHTA, FQGNSA. CDR3 sequence (DNA): TGTGCCAGCAGCTTAGACCGAGGGACAGATACGCAGTATTTT. It translates to CASSLDRGTDTQYF.

This chain's CDR3 is CASSLFGTALNSGNTIYF. The CDR3 DNA follows: TGTGCCAGCAGTTTATTCGGGACTGCGTTAAACTCTGGAAACACCATATATTTT. The chain links TRBV27 to TRBJ1-3, with D perhaps matching TRBD1 (5 bases). CDR1 and CDR2 (germline): MNHEY, SMNVEV (reference sequence). V was trimmed by 1 base and J by 0 bases, leaving 16 bases between them. This CDR3 contains 18 residues.

V and J are TRBV6-5 and TRBJ1-1; no clear D. Germline CDR1 reads MNHEY; CDR2 reads SVGAGI. This CDR3 contains 10 residues. Trimming pared 8 bases from V and 3 bases from J, leaving 4 bases between. The CDR3 protein is CASAHTEAFF. The DNA for the CDR3 is TGTGCCAGCGCGCACACTGAAGCTTTCTTT.

The chain employs TRBV7-2 and TRBJ2-2; D gene uncertain. The CDR3 consists of 13 residues. The V gene lost 5 bases and the J gene lost 6 bases, with 10 bases spanning the gap. Germline CDR1 SGHTA, CDR2 FQGNSA. The CDR3 region is CASSLGVSGELFF. As DNA, the CDR3 is TGTGCCAGCAGCCTAGGAGTCTCCGGGGAGCTGTTTTTT. Full variable domain (rest looked up from reference TRBV7-2 and TRBJ2-2): GAGVSQSPSNKVTEKGKDVELRCDPISGHTALYWYRQSLGQGLEFLIYFQGNSAPDKSGLPSDRFSAERTGGSVSTLTIQRTQQEDSAVYLCASSLGVSGELFFGEGSRLTVL.

This chain links TRBV9 with TRBJ2-7; 11 nucleotides match TRBD1. The germline CDR1 and CDR2 sequences are SGDLS and YYNGEE. J lost 3 bases, V lost 3 bases, and 2 bases had no gene match. This CDR3 comprises 14 residues. CDR3 in amino acids: CASSEGQGVYEQYF. The CDR3 DNA is TGTGCCAGCAGCGAGGGACAGGGGGTCTACGAGCAGTACTTC.

This rearrangement joins TRBV6-1 to TRBJ2-1, with 11 bases matching TRBD2. Germline trimming cut 4 bases from V and 7 bases from J; bases unmatched to any gene: 6. The CDR3 contains 15 residues. Germline assignment: CDR1 MNHNS and CDR2 SASEGT. This chain's CDR3 is CASSVLAGEVNEQFF. DNA for the CDR3: TGTGCCAGCAGTGTACTAGCGGGAGAGGTAAATGAGCAGTTCTTC.

V and J are TRBV11-2 and TRBJ2-7; TRBD1 matches 9 bases. Trimming at V came to 4 bases and at J to 6 bases, leaving 7 bases not matched to a gene. This CDR3 spans 14 amino acids. CDR1 is SGHAT, CDR2 FQNNGV, per germline. CDR3 amino acids: CASSSGTGYGEQYF. The CDR3 nucleotides are TGTGCCAGCAGCTCCGGGACAGGGTACGGCGAGCAGTACTTC.

The chain carries TRBV13 and TRBJ1-1, with D possibly TRBD1 on 5 matching bases. Germline lookup yields CDR1 PRHDT and CDR2 FYEKMQ (reference sequence). Trimming cost V 5 bases and J 6 bases, with 13 bases left between them. This CDR3 is built from 13 residues. The CDR3 sequence is CASSRTRGPEAFF. CDR3 DNA: TGTGCCAGCAGCCGGACTAGGGGCCCTGAAGCTTTCTTT.

The chain carries TRBV6-5 and TRBJ2-1; D gene uncertain. Germline CDR1 MNHEY, CDR2 SVGAGI. CDR3 length: 13 residues. V was shortened by 0 bases and J by 9 bases, with 9 bases between the two germline ends. The CDR3 sequence is CASSYSSGSEQFF. DNA of the CDR3: TGTGCCAGCAGTTACTCAAGTGGGTCTGAGCAGTTCTTC.

The chain recombines TRBV6-5 with TRBJ2-7; no clear D. The CDR3 contains 12 residues. CDR1 is MNHEY and CDR2 is SVGAGI in the germline V gene. With 6 bases removed from V and 2 bases from J, the gap between germline ends came to 8 bases. The CDR3 protein is CASSPAPYEQYF. The CDR3 DNA follows: TGTGCCAGCAGCCCCGCCCCCTACGAGCAGTACTTC.

The chain joins TRBV7-2 to TRBJ1-1; 7 nucleotides match TRBD1. V was pared by 3 bases and J by 4 bases, with 2 bases of the junction left unmatched. Germline V CDR1 and CDR2: SGHTA, FQGNSA. This CDR3 comprises 13 residues. CDR3 in amino acids: CASSFTGATEAFF. The CDR3 region has the DNA TGTGCCAGCAGCTTCACAGGGGCCACTGAAGCTTTCTTT.

This chain uses TRBV4-3 with TRBJ2-3; tentative D call: TRBD2 (7 bases). Germline CDR1 and CDR2: LGHNA and YSLEER. V lost 0 bases, J lost 5 bases, and 15 bases lay in between. CDR3 length: 16 amino acids. CDR3 loop: CASSQDVGGPEDTQYF. CDR3 DNA: TGCGCCAGCAGCCAAGACGTGGGGGGGCCGGAAGATACGCAGTATTTT.

The chain employs TRBV5-1 and TRBJ1-3; D is undetermined. V lost 4 bases and J 0 bases, leaving 14 bases between the germline ends. The CDR3 runs to 16 residues. CDR1 is SGHRS and CDR2 is YFSETQ in the germline V gene. CDR3 amino acids: CASSPKEGPSGNTIYF. For the CDR3, the DNA is TGCGCCAGCAGCCCTAAGGAGGGCCCCTCTGGAAACACCATATATTTT.

The chain has TRBV10-3 and TRBJ2-7; 7 bases map to TRBD1. Germline trimming cut 0 bases from V and 2 bases from J; bases unmatched to any gene: 4. This CDR3 has 15 amino acids. Looked up from germline, CDR1 is ENHRY and CDR2 is SYGVKD. The CDR3 loop is CAISESGQGAYEQYF. CDR3 DNA sequence: TGTGCCATCAGTGAGTCGGGGCAGGGGGCCTACGAGCAGTACTTC.

The J gene is TRBJ2-1, the V gene TRBV9; D uncertain. The germline CDR1 and CDR2 sequences are SGDLS and YYNGEE. The CDR3 has 17 amino acids. Trimming took off 4 bases at V and 4 bases at J, with 21 bases between the two ends. The CDR3 bases are TGTGCCAGCAGCCCTCCCGCCGACACAGAGATATACAATGAGCAGTTCTTC. This encodes CASSPPADTEIYNEQFF.

This chain uses TRBV6-1 with TRBJ1-4; the D is unclear. Trimming removed 1 base from V and 10 bases from J, with 13 bases in between. The CDR3 covers 14 residues. The germline gives CDR1 MNHNS, CDR2 SASEGT. The CDR3 region has the DNA TGTGCCAGCAGTGAAGAGATAGGGCGGGGAAAACTGTTTTTT. This sequence encodes CASSEEIGRGKLFF.

This rearrangement joins TRBV27 to TRBJ2-7, with 11 nucleotides matching TRBD2. J lost 1 base, V lost 6 bases, and 11 bases had no gene match. CDR3 length equals 17 residues. CDR1 is MNHEY, CDR2 SMNVEV, per germline (reference sequence). The CDR3 is CASSPRVAGGTSYEQYF. CDR3 coding DNA: TGTGCCAGCAGCCCCCGAGTAGCGGGAGGGACTTCCTACGAGCAGTACTTC.

This chain links TRBV27 with TRBJ2-4; maybe TRBD1 (6 bases). Germline V gene sequence: CDR1 MNHEY, CDR2 SMNVEV (reference sequence). This CDR3 contains 12 residues. V lost 7 bases and J lost 6, with 10 bases in between. CDR3 in DNA: TGTGCCAGCATGGGCAGGGGAAACATTCAGTACTTC. This encodes CASMGRGNIQYF.